The rows below give T cell receptor beta chains drawn from one sample of a study of PD-1 blockade in mismatch repair-deficient tumors. Some clones are missing from TCRdb's copy, which holds only in-frame ones; the method was immunoSEQ multiplex PCR. The sample records roughly 40,000 clones, approximately 85% being singletons. The source was peripheral blood, collected around 75 weeks after starting pembrolizumab. The receptors stem from an adult with mismatch repair-deficient cancer. Both conserved end residues are trimmed from each CDR3. The order of the fields is J gene, V gene, D gene, CDR3 protein. The D gene is left open where the match is weak.

>TRBJ1-1|TRBV19|.
ASSAATGARAF
>TRBJ2-5|TRBV5-6|TRBD2
ASSLMSGGPGTQY
>TRBJ1-4|TRBV7-8|.
ASSLQGGREKLF
>TRBJ2-3|TRBV29-1|TRBD2
SVERLAVGTDTQY
>TRBJ2-1|TRBV7-8|.
ASSLEWRASQF
>TRBJ1-5|TRBV19|.
ASSIDSIGQPQH
>TRBJ1-2|TRBV11-2|.
ASSLDQGRSGGYT
>TRBJ1-1|TRBV6-5|.
ASSYRNEAF
>TRBJ2-1|TRBV4-3|.
ASSQVGGYNEQF
>TRBJ2-5|TRBV10-3|TRBD2
AINRDYQETQY
>TRBJ1-3|TRBV6-1|TRBD1
ASSEAYVRGLLGAGNTIY
>TRBJ2-1|TRBV4-1|.
ASSQSPLGGGGYNEQF
>TRBJ2-1|TRBV5-4|.
ASSLDLDVEQF
>TRBJ1-5|TRBV27|.
AGSPNDQPQH
>TRBJ2-7|TRBV9|.
ASSVAYGSYEQY
>TRBJ1-1|TRBV2|.
ATRDLGSTEAF
>TRBJ2-7|TRBV28|TRBD1
ASSLAGTGLLYEQY
>TRBJ1-2|TRBV5-3|.
ARSLSAFPIPHT
>TRBJ2-6|TRBV19|.
ASDLALGANVLT
>TRBJ2-2|TRBV19|TRBD2
ASSTGTSGSIVGELF
>TRBJ2-5|TRBV5-4|.
ASSPVKGSQETQY
>TRBJ2-7|TRBV9|.
ASSPTGHVPTYEQY
>TRBJ1-1|TRBV11-3|.
ASSLDRARNTEAF
>TRBJ2-5|TRBV11-2|TRBD2
ASSLDGLAGETQY
>TRBJ2-7|TRBV9|.
ASSAPDRNEQY
>TRBJ1-1|TRBV12-5|TRBD1
ASALPRQGHTEAF
>TRBJ2-3|TRBV4-2|.
ASSQEGGTDTQY
>TRBJ2-6|TRBV2|.
ASSVRTGANVLT
>TRBJ2-6|TRBV4-3|.
ASSQDAGSGANVLT
>TRBJ1-2|TRBV10-3|TRBD1
AISESGTGGAYGYT
>TRBJ2-1|TRBV6-1|.
ASSELQYNEQF
>TRBJ2-3|TRBV9|.
ASSASHGDTQY
>TRBJ2-7|TRBV6-6|.
ASSYTYEQY
>TRBJ1-1|TRBV27|.
ASSFSVNTEAF
>TRBJ2-2|TRBV6-1|.
ASTETATGFRELF
>TRBJ1-1|TRBV18|.
ASSTQGDRSF
>TRBJ1-1|TRBV7-3|.
ASSYGPGTEAF
>TRBJ2-6|TRBV27|.
ASRSSGANVLT
>TRBJ2-5|TRBV30|TRBD2
AWRRRREGRETQY
>TRBJ2-2|TRBV11-3|.
ASSLDLGDRRTGELF
>TRBJ2-7|TRBV13|TRBD1
ASSADRAVEQY
>TRBJ1-1|TRBV7-8|.
ASSHPGRNTEAF
>TRBJ2-5|TRBV7-3|.
ASSLSREETQY
>TRBJ2-1|TRBV6-7|.
ASSNSGPANEQF
>TRBJ2-3|TRBV5-1|TRBD1
ASSKGGRGRADTQY
>TRBJ2-2|TRBV18|.
ASSPRLANTGELF
>TRBJ2-3|TRBV9|.
ASSEGFRAFTDTQY
>TRBJ2-1|TRBV5-1|TRBD1
ASSLGQGAYNEQF
>TRBJ2-7|TRBV30|TRBD1
AWDREPYEQY
>TRBJ2-7|TRBV7-3|.
ASSLMAEGEQY
>TRBJ1-1|TRBV19|.
ASRKTGWGFTEAF
>TRBJ1-1|TRBV5-6|.
ASSLLVEGGGVGTEAF
>TRBJ1-1|TRBV6-6|.
AIRRGDTEAF
>TRBJ1-2|TRBV7-9|.
ASSLVLSGGLKDGYT
>TRBJ1-1|TRBV7-9|.
ASSLEGNTEAF
>TRBJ2-3|TRBV5-1|.
ASSLSGGTDTQY
>TRBJ2-2|TRBV30|.
AWRPTGIGELF
>TRBJ1-3|TRBV5-4|.
ASSLGTFSSGNTIY